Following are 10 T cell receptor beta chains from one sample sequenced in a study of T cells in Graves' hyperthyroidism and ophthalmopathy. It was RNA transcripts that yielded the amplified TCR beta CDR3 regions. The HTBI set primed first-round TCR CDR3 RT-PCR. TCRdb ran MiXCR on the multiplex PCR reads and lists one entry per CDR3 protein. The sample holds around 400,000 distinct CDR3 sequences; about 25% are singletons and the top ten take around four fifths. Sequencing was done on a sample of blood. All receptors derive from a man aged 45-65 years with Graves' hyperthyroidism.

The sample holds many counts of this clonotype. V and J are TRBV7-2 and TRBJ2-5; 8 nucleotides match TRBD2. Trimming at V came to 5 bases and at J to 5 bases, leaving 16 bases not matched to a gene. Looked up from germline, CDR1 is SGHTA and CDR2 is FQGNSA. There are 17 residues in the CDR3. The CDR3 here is CASSLGAGVSLEETQYF. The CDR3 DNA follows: TGTGCCAGCAGCCTAGGAGCGGGGGTTAGTCTGGAGGAGACCCAGTACTTC.

CDR3 nucleotides: TGTGCCAGCAGTCCCGCGGGGGAGGGCAGGGGGCTGAACACTGAAGCTTTCTTT. Residues: CASSPAGEGRGLNTEAFF. The chain employs TRBV28 and TRBJ1-1; 8 bases are a match to TRBD1. CDR1 and CDR2 from the germline V gene are MDHEN and SYDVKM. The CDR3 consists of 18 residues. V trimming: 5 bases; J trimming: 0 bases; junction bases outside the gene matches: 14.

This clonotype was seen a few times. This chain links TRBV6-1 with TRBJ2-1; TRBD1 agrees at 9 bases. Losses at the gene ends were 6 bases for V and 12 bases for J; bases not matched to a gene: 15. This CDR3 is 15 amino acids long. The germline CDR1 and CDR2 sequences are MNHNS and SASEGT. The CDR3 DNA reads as TGTGCCAGCAGGCCGGGACAGGGAGGGGGGTGGGGGCAGTTCTTC. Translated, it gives CASRPGQGGGWGQFF.

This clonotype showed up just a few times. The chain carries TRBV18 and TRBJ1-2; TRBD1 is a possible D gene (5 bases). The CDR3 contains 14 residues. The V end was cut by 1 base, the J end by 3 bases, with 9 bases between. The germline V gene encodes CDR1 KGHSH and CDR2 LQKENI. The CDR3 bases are TGTGCCAGCTCACCACTGGGGCTGGACTATGGCTACACCTTC. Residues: CASSPLGLDYGYTF.

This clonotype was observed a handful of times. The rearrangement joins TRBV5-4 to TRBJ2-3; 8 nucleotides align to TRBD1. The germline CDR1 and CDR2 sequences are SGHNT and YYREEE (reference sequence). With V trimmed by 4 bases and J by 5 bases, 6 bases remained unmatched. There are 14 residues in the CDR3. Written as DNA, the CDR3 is TGTGCCAGCAGCCGCGGACAGGGCGGAGATACGCAGTATTTT. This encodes CASSRGQGGDTQYF.

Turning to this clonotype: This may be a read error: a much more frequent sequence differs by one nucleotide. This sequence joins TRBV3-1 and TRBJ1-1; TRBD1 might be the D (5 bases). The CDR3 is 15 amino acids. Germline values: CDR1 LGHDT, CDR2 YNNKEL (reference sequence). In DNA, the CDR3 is TGTGCCAGCAGCCCCGGGCAGGGAATGAACACTGAAGATTTCTTT. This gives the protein CASSPGQGMNTEDFF.

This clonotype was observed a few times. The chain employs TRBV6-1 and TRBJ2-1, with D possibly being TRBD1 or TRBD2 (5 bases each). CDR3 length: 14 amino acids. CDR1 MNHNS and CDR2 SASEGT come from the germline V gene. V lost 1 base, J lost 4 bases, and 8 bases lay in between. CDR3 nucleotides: TGTGCCAGCAGTGAAGGGGACCTTTACAATGAGCAGTTCTTC. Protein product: CASSEGDLYNEQFF.

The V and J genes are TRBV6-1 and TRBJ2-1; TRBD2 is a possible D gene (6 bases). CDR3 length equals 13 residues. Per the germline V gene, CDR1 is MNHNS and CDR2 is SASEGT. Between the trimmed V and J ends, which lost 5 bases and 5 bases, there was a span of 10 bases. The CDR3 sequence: CASSSSENNEQFF. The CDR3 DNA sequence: TGTGCCAGCAGTTCTAGCGAAAACAATGAGCAGTTCTTC.

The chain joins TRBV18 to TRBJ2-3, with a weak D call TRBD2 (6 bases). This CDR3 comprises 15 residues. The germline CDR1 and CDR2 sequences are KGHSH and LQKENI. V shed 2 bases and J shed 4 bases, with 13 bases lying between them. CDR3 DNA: TGTGCCAGCTCACCAGCCCCCAGGAGGGCAGATACGCAGTATTTT. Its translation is CASSPAPRRADTQYF.

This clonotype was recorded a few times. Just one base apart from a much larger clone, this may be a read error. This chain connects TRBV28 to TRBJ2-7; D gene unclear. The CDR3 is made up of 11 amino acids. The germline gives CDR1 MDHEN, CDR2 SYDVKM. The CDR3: CDSSSPYEQYF. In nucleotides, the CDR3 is TGTGACAGCAGTTCCCCTTACGAGCAGTACTTC.